This T cell receptor (beta chain) was identified in a study of blood T cell repertoires in COVID-19. The wider study: Researchers got acute and convalescent COVID-19 samples from the United States, Italy and Spain.

Germline-derived CDR1 and CDR2 are SGHTA and FQGNSA. V gave up 5 bases and J gave up 0 bases, with 13 bases separating them. The CDR3 runs 15 residues. Original processing methods: Amplifying reference gene primers gave estimates of nucleated cell counts. TCRdb's table, derived via immunoSEQ multiplex PCR, lists solely in-frame clones and lacks some. V and J calls and clone size are given by that table; D and trimming were obtained from the DNA. The sample includes about 330,000 clones, roughly 87% of them seen just once. The sample comprised peripheral blood. The rearrangement uses TRBV7-2 and TRBJ1-1; D is ambiguous. The source of this sequence is a man aged 30-40 years with COVID-19, enrolled during active disease. CDR3 bases: TGTGCCAGCAGCCCTGACACGTCCATGAACACTGAAGCTTTCTTT. Its protein product is CASSPDTSMNTEAFF.